The following is a TCR beta chain sequence with its context. The antigen is unknown. These data originate in a study of cytomegalovirus exposure and HLA in healthy donors. Study-level background: HLA-typed donors contributed around 88 million unique TCRs, which were held in an early data release. Notes on the study in general: Within the data, a cluster of highly shared sequence variants was likely a sequencing artifact. Among the most significant clusters, several appeared linked to common viral pathogens in a later analysis.

At sampling all donors were nominally healthy, likely with unrecorded immune exposures. The CDR3 has 15 amino acids. V lost 5 bases to trimming and J lost 5 bases; unmatched junction nucleotides: 4. The V gene's germline CDR1 is MNHEY and CDR2 SMNVEV (reference sequence). With 60 Vbeta and 13 Jbeta primers, the PCR was carried out. Clones were sequenced by immunoSEQ multiplex PCR, and TCRdb holds only the in-frame ones, with some missing. Here the sample spans 250,000 to 300,000 clones, nearly 95% being singletons. Sequenced sample: PBMCs. The receptor's source is a girl aged 2 to 9 in good health and CMV-seronegative. The V call is TRBV27, the J call TRBJ2-1, with TRBD1 matching 12 bases. Written as DNA, the CDR3 is TGTGCCAGCAGTGGGGACAGGGGGCTGGACAATGAGCAGTTCTTC. Translated, it gives CASSGDRGLDNEQFF.